Sequencing of this T cell receptor beta chain was carried out in a study of blood T cell repertoires in COVID-19. Study-level information: Specimens from acute and convalescent COVID-19 originated in the United States, Italy and Spain. PBMCs, B-cell-depleted T cells, or T cells provided the cDNA or gDNA that made up the material.

The CDR3 runs 13 residues. Trimming pared 9 bases from V and 2 bases from J, leaving 10 bases between. Using immunoSEQ multiplex PCR, the repertoire was profiled, and TCRdb retains in-frame clones only, with some absent. The sample records just under 95,000 clones, around 81% being singletons. This clonotype was sampled from a middle-aged man who had recovered from COVID-19. V and J are TRBV23-1 and TRBJ2-2, with D possibly being TRBD2 (5 bases). TRBV23-1 is an open reading frame whose function is uncertain. Specimen: peripheral blood. DNA of the CDR3: TGCGCCAGGAGACGGGGAAACACCGGGGAGCTGTTTTTT. Translating it yields CARRRGNTGELFF.